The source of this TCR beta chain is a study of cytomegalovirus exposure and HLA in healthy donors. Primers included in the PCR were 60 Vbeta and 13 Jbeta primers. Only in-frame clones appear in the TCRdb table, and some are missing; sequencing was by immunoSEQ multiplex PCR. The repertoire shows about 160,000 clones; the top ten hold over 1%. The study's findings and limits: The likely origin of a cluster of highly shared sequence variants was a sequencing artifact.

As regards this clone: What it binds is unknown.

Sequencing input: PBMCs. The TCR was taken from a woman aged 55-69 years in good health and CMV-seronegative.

In nucleotides, the CDR3 is TGTGCCAGCAGCTTACTTAGCTCACCCCTCCACTTT. Encoded protein: CASSLLSSPLHF. V usage is TRBV6-5 and J usage is TRBJ1-6; no clear D gene. Germline values: CDR1 MNHEY, CDR2 SVGAGI. This CDR3 is built from 12 residues. Between the trimmed V and J ends, which lost 6 bases and 10 bases, there was a span of 10 bases.